The present T cell receptor beta chain was sequenced within a study of breast tumors, draining lymph nodes, adjacent tissues. The study, taken as a whole, reports: Luminal-like breast cancer showed significantly greater tumor-nontumor repertoire similarity than basal-like breast cancer did. The lymph node origin of tumor T cells was framed as consistent with a hypothesis, not demonstrated. Most tumor T cells seemingly derive from lymph node, then expand in tumor.

One entry per CDR3 protein results from TCRdb running MiXCR on the multiplex PCR reads. This sample has about 200,000 distinct CDR3 sequences, with less than 40% found just once. With respect to this clonotype: Its target is not known.

The V end lost 0 bases, the J end lost 6 bases, and 16 bases lay between the germline ends. The germline CDR1 and CDR2 sequences are SGHKS and YYEKEE (reference sequence). CDR3 length: 16 amino acids. Samples came from axillary lymph nodes draining the breast cancer. The clonotype comes from a female donor with breast cancer. Some clones in this sample may be carry-over from other donors' samples. The V call is TRBV5-5, the J call TRBJ1-5; D might be TRBD1 (5 bases). Sample: axillary lymph node tissue. This CDR3 is CASSLASGFGGQPQHF. The CDR3 coding sequence is TGTGCCAGCAGCTTGGCGTCAGGGTTTGGAGGTCAGCCCCAGCATTTT.